Each of the 6 T cell receptor beta chains below was sequenced from the same sample in a study of T cell responses to AZD1222 COVID-19 vaccine. Produced via immunoSEQ multiplex PCR; TCRdb's table is partial and in-frame only. The table has around 120,000 clones, about 92% seen once; the top ten hold approximately 5%. Sequenced material: peripheral blood, taken 28 days after the second AZD1222 dose. Receptor source: an adult who received the AZD1222 COVID-19 vaccine.

The rearrangement joins TRBV28 to TRBJ1-5; tentative D call: TRBD1 (5 bases). V dropped 8 bases and J dropped 6 bases, with 11 bases sitting between them. The CDR3 sequence is 12 residues long. In germline, CDR1 is MDHEN, CDR2 SYDVKM. The DNA for the CDR3 is TGTGCCAGCCAGGGATCCCTTCAGCCCCAGCATTTT. It specifies CASQGSLQPQHF.

This chain links TRBV19 with TRBJ1-4; D remains unclear. V was trimmed by 8 bases and J by 4 bases, leaving 8 bases between them. CDR3 length: 12 residues. The germline CDR1 and CDR2 sequences are LNHDA and SQIVND (reference sequence). CDR3 DNA sequence: TGTGCCAGTTCCCTCGTTAATGAAAAACTGTTTTTT. It specifies CASSLVNEKLFF.

J is TRBJ2-3 and V is TRBV3-1 (or the pseudogene TRBV3-2), with D possibly being TRBD1 or TRBD2 (6 bases each). Germline CDR1 and CDR2: LGHDT and YNNKEL (reference sequence). This CDR3 spans 17 amino acids. V lost 2 bases, J lost 7 bases, and 22 bases lay in between. CDR3 nucleotides: TGTGCCAGCAGCCAACCTCGAAGGGGGGTATCCCTGAATACGCAGTATTTT. Translating gives CASSQPRRGVSLNTQYF.

The chain joins TRBV5-6 to TRBJ1-4; D not certain. Germline lookup yields CDR1 SGHDT and CDR2 YYEEEE. This CDR3 has 14 residues. V was pared by 2 bases and J by 3 bases, with 8 bases between. This chain's CDR3 is CASSFGRANEKLFF. The CDR3, as DNA: TGTGCCAGCAGCTTTGGTAGGGCTAATGAAAAACTGTTTTTT. Looking up the rest from reference TRBV5-6 and TRBJ1-4 gives the full variable domain: DAGVTQSPTHLIKTRGQQVTLRCSPKSGHDTVSWYQQALGQGPQFIFQYYEEEERQRGNFPDRFSGHQFPNYSSELNVNALLLGDSALYLCASSFGRANEKLFFGSGTQLSVL.

The rearrangement joins TRBV27 to TRBJ2-7, with D perhaps given as TRBD1 or TRBD2 (6 bases each). This CDR3 spans 12 amino acids. Germline-derived CDR1 and CDR2 are MNHEY and SMNVEV (reference sequence). V shed 6 bases and J shed 6 bases, with 12 bases lying between them. The CDR3 reads CASSPGGPEQYF. The DNA for the CDR3 is TGTGCCAGCAGCCCCGGGGGCCCCGAGCAGTACTTC.

The rearrangement joins TRBV18 to TRBJ1-4; D gene unclear. Germline loops: CDR1 KGHSH, CDR2 LQKENI. The CDR3 length is 15 residues. The V end lost 2 bases, the J end lost 7 bases, and 14 bases lay between the germline ends. The CDR3 DNA sequence: TGTGCCAGCTCACCAGGGGTTGGGTCCCCTGAAAAACTGTTTTTT. Its protein product is CASSPGVGSPEKLFF.